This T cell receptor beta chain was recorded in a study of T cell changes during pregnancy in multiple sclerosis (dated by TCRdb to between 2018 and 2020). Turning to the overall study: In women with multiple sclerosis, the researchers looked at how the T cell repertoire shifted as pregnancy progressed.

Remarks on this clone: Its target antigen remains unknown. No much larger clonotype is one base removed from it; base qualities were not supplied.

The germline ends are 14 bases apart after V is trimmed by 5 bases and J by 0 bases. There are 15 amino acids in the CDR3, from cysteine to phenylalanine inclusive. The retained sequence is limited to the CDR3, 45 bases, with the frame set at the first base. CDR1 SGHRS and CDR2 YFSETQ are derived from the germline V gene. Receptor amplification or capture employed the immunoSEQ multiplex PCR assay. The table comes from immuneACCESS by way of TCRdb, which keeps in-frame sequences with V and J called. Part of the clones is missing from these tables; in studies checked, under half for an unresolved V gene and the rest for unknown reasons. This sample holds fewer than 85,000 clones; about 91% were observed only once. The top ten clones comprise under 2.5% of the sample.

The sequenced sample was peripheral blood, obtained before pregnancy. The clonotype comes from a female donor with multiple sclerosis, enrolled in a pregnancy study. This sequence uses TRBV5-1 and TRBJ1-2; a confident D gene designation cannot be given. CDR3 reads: CASRVDTHPNYGYTF. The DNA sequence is TGCGCCAGCAGGGTAGACACCCACCCTAACTATGGCTACACCTTC.